A single sample gave rise to the 22 T cell receptor beta chains below, sequenced in a study of cytomegalovirus exposure and HLA in healthy donors. The PCR had 60 Vbeta and 13 Jbeta primers. Sequenced by immunoSEQ multiplex PCR; TCRdb stores in-frame clones only, minus some. The table lists tens of thousands of clones, roughly four fifths of them singletons. Material for sequencing was PBMCs. Receptor source: a man younger than 30 in good health and CMV-seronegative.

The chain combines TRBV6-6 with TRBJ2-7; no clear D. CDR1 and CDR2 from the germline V gene are MNHNY and SVGAGI (reference sequence). The CDR3 is 14 amino acids. The germline V and J ends were trimmed by 0 bases and 2 bases, with 8 bases remaining between them. The CDR3 nucleotides read TGTGCCAGCAGTTACTCGACATCCCCCTACGAGCAGTACTTC. Encoded protein: CASSYSTSPYEQYF.

This clone was picked up one time. The chain carries TRBV19 and TRBJ2-1; 8 nucleotides match TRBD2. The V gene's germline CDR1 is LNHDA and CDR2 SQIVND (reference sequence). The junction had 21 bases not matched to a gene; V was cut back by 4 bases and J by 7 bases. The CDR3 covers 19 residues. CDR3 DNA: TGTGCCAGTAGTAGGGCGGGGGGCATCGGGAGAGTTTATTTGAATGAGCAGTTCTTC. It is translated as CASSRAGGIGRVYLNEQFF.

The rearrangement links TRBV6-1 to TRBJ2-3, with TRBD2 identical over 15 bases. The V and J ends lost 4 bases and 0 bases, in that order; junction bases with no gene match: 11. Per the germline V gene, CDR1 is MNHNS and CDR2 is SASEGT. The CDR3 is 20 residues long. The CDR3 sequence: CASSGTSGGAPRASTDTQYF. CDR3 nucleotides: TGTGCCAGCAGTGGGACTAGCGGGGGGGCCCCCCGTGCTAGCACAGATACGCAGTATTTT.

The chain combines TRBV5-4 with TRBJ2-2; 15 bases map to TRBD2. The CDR3 has 16 residues. The V gene end was trimmed by 4 bases and the J gene end by 3 bases; junction bases not matched to a gene: 1. The germline V gene has CDR1 SGHNT and CDR2 YYREEE (reference sequence). CDR3 nucleotide sequence: TGTGCCAGCAGCAGGACTAGCGGGGGGGACACCGGGGAGCTGTTTTTT. This gives the protein CASSRTSGGDTGELFF.

This chain joins TRBV6-5 and TRBJ2-2; tentatively, D is TRBD2 (6 bases). CDR1 is MNHEY and CDR2 is SVGAGI in the germline V gene. This CDR3 comprises 15 residues. Trimming pared 5 bases from V and 1 base from J, leaving 11 bases between. This chain's CDR3 is CASSPVGLNTGELFF. Written as DNA, the CDR3 is TGTGCCAGCAGTCCCGTGGGACTGAACACCGGGGAGCTGTTTTTT.

The genes are TRBV11-2 and TRBJ2-5; 7 bases line up with TRBD1. This CDR3 has 15 residues. Germline assignment: CDR1 SGHAT and CDR2 FQNNGV. V trimming: 4 bases; J trimming: 5 bases; junction bases outside the gene matches: 10. CDR3 residues: CASSSRQGARETQYF. As DNA, the CDR3 is TGTGCCAGCAGCTCCCGACAGGGTGCGCGGGAGACCCAGTACTTC. The full variable domain, rest sourced from reference TRBV11-2 and TRBJ2-5, is EAGVAQSPRYKIIEKRQSVAFWCNPISGHATLYWYQQILGQGPKLLIQFQNNGVVDDSQLPKDRFSAERLKGVDSTLKIQPAKLEDSAVYLCASSSRQGARETQYFGPGTRLLVL.

This clone was recorded once. The J gene is TRBJ2-1, the V gene TRBV7-3; D is possibly TRBD1 (5 bases). CDR1 and CDR2 (germline): SGHTA, FQGTGA. Trimming stripped 7 bases from V and 2 bases from J, with 12 bases between. This CDR3 is built from 14 residues. CDR3 protein: CASKGPGTYNEQFF. CDR3 in DNA: TGTGCCAGCAAGGGGCCAGGAACCTACAATGAGCAGTTCTTC. Full variable domain (rest looked up from reference TRBV7-3 and TRBJ2-1): GAGVSQTPSNKVTEKGKYVELRCDPISGHTALYWYRQSLGQGPEFLIYFQGTGAADDSGLPNDRFFAVRPEGSVSTLKIQRTERGDSAVYLCASKGPGTYNEQFFGPGTRLTVL.

The V call is TRBV28, the J call TRBJ2-3, with D perhaps matching TRBD2 (6 bases). The V gene's germline CDR1 is MDHEN and CDR2 SYDVKM. The CDR3 runs to 13 residues. V lost 6 bases and J lost 4, with 11 bases in between. As DNA, the CDR3 is TGTGCCAGCAGACGACTAGTCCCAGATACGCAGTATTTT. It is translated as CASRRLVPDTQYF.

This clone came up once. The chain uses TRBV19 and TRBJ2-5, with a weak D call TRBD2 (6 bases). Germline CDR1 is LNHDA and CDR2 is SQIVND (reference sequence). Trimming removed 4 bases at V and 4 bases at J, with 22 bases between. This CDR3 comprises 17 residues. Here the CDR3 DNA reads TGTGCCAGTAGTAAAGGGATGGAACGAATGGGGGGAGAGACCCAGTACTTC. Its translation is CASSKGMERMGGETQYF.

The chain combines TRBV28 with TRBJ2-7, with D perhaps matching TRBD2 (5 bases). V lost 2 bases and J 6 bases, leaving 8 bases between the germline ends. The CDR3 is made up of 12 amino acids. CDR1 and CDR2 from the germline V gene are MDHEN and SYDVKM. The CDR3 nucleotides are TGTGCCAGCAGTTTAGAGGGTACCGAGCAGTACTTC. This translates into CASSLEGTEQYF.

The rearrangement links TRBV21-1 to TRBJ2-3; the table's D gene call, TRBD2, was not cross checked with the DNA. TRBV21-1 is termed a pseudogene. There are 13 residues in the CDR3. DNA for the CDR3: TGTGCCAGTCCCCCGGCGGGCACAGATACGCAGTATTTT. The encoded protein is CASPPAGTDTQYF.

The genes are TRBV2 and TRBJ2-2, with a possible D match to TRBD1 (8 bases). Deletions cut 8 bases from V and 4 bases from J, with 23 bases between. CDR1 SNHLY and CDR2 FYNNEI come from the germline V gene. The CDR3 extends over 17 amino acids. The CDR3 here is CASVGSNNRGGTGELFF. The CDR3 region has the DNA TGTGCCAGCGTAGGGTCCAACAACAGGGGGGGCACCGGGGAGCTGTTTTTT.

Details on this clone: An end of the junction does not agree with germline; a read error may underlie this. This rearrangement joins TRBV20-1 to TRBJ2-7; 12 nucleotides match TRBD2. This CDR3 is 11 amino acids long. Germline V gene sequence: CDR1 DFQATT, CDR2 SNEGSKA (reference sequence). CDR3 nucleotide sequence: TGCAGTGCTAGAGGGGGGACTAGCGGGCTTTTC. It specifies CSARGGTSGLF.

The chain joins TRBV30 to TRBJ2-1; 13 bases align to TRBD2. Looked up from germline, CDR1 is GTSNPN and CDR2 is SVGIG (reference sequence). V shed 2 bases, J shed 7 bases, and the junction held 5 bases outside the gene matches. The CDR3 consists of 15 residues. The CDR3 sequence: CAWSRLAGGLNEQFF. The CDR3 bases are TGTGCCTGGAGTAGACTAGCGGGAGGCCTGAATGAGCAGTTCTTC.

This chain joins TRBV7-2 and TRBJ2-1, with 10 bases identical to TRBD2. The junction had 13 bases not matched to a gene; V was cut back by 5 bases and J by 6 bases. The CDR3 totals 17 residues. Per the germline V gene, CDR1 is SGHTA and CDR2 is FQGNSA. The CDR3 loop is CASSPSMSGGARNEQFF. CDR3 nucleotide sequence: TGTGCCAGCAGCCCTTCCATGAGCGGGGGGGCGCGCAATGAGCAGTTCTTC.

This clone appeared many times. The V call is TRBV5-1, the J call TRBJ1-2; possible D gene TRBD1, 5 bases. Germline loops: CDR1 SGHRS, CDR2 YFSETQ. The CDR3 covers 13 residues. V was shortened by 4 bases and J by 5 bases, with 12 bases between the two germline ends. The CDR3 DNA reads TGCGCCAGCAGCCTGACGGACAAATATGGCTACACCTTC. Amino acid sequence: CASSLTDKYGYTF.

The rearrangement links TRBV11-3 to TRBJ2-7; 11 bases agree with TRBD1. CDR1 and CDR2 (germline): SGHNT, YENEEA. V trimming: 5 bases; J trimming: 0 bases; junction bases outside the gene matches: 3. CDR3 size: 15 residues. DNA for the CDR3: TGTGCCAGCAGCGCCGGGACAGGGGGCTCCTACGAGCAGTACTTC. It translates to CASSAGTGGSYEQYF.

This sequence joins TRBV4-3 and TRBJ2-7; maybe TRBD2 (6 bases). Germline V gene sequence: CDR1 LGHNA, CDR2 YSLEER. The V end was cut by 4 bases, the J end by 2 bases, with 15 bases between. This CDR3 has 15 amino acids. CDR3 amino acids: CASSLLRERTYEQYF. The CDR3 DNA reads TGCGCCAGCAGCCTTTTACGGGAGAGGACCTACGAGCAGTACTTC.

The chain carries TRBV28 and TRBJ1-1; 9 positions agree with TRBD1. This CDR3 has 14 amino acids. The germline V gene encodes CDR1 MDHEN and CDR2 SYDVKM. The ends lost 6 bases at V and 4 bases at J; junction bases unmatched: 6. The CDR3 bases are TGTGCCAGCAGGGCCGGGACAGGGATCACTGAAGCTTTCTTT. It is translated as CASRAGTGITEAFF.

The rearrangement joins TRBV28 to TRBJ1-1, with D maybe TRBD1 (6 bases). V dropped 5 bases and J dropped 0 bases, with 22 bases sitting between them. CDR1 MDHEN and CDR2 SYDVKM come from the germline V gene. The CDR3 runs to 18 residues. The CDR3 region has the DNA TGTGCCAGCAGTAAGACAACAGGGACGGGGCCAATGAACACTGAAGCTTTCTTT. It specifies CASSKTTGTGPMNTEAFF.

V and J are TRBV25-1 and TRBJ2-1, with D hard to call. Trimming took 6 bases from V and 7 from J, leaving 10 bases between them. From germline, CDR1 is MGHDK and CDR2 SYGVNS. The CDR3 loop spans 12 amino acids. CDR3 coding DNA: TGTGCCAGCAGCGATAGCTGGAATGAGCAGTTCTTC. Its protein is CASSDSWNEQFF.

DNA of the CDR3: TGCAGCGTAGACAGGGGGGGAGAGCAGTACTTC. Its translation is CSVDRGGEQYF. The chain is built from TRBV29-1 and TRBJ2-7; TRBD1 matches 9 bases. V dropped 6 bases and J dropped 7; count of bases not matched to a gene: 4. There are 11 residues in the CDR3. Looked up from germline, CDR1 is SQVTM and CDR2 is ANQGSEA.